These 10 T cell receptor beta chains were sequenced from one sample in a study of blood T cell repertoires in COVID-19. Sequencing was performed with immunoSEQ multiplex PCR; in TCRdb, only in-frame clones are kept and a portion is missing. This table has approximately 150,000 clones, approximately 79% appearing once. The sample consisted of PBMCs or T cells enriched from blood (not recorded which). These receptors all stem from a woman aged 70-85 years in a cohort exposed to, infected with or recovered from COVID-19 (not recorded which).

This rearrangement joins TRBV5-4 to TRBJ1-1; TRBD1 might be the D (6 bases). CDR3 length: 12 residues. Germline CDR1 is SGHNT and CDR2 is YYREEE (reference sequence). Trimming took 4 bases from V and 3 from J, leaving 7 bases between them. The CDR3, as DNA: TGTGCCAGCAGCCGGACAGACACTGAAGCTTTCTTT. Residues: CASSRTDTEAFF.

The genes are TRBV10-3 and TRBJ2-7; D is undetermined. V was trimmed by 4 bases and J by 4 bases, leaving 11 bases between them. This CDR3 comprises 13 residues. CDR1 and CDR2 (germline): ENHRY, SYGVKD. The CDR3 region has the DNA TGTGCCATCAGTGCGGCGGCTGGTTACGAGCAGTACTTC. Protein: CAISAAAGYEQYF.

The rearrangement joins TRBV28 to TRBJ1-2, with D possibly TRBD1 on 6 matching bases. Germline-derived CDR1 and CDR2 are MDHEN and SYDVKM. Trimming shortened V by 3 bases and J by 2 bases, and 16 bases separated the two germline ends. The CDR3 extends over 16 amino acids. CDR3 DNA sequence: TGTGCCAGCAGTTTGGGGAGCGGGACACCGAACTATGGCTACACCTTC. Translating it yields CASSLGSGTPNYGYTF.

CDR3 nucleotides: TGTGCCACTAGAGGGGGTTACACCGGGGAGCTGTTTTTT. It specifies CATRGGYTGELFF. The gene calls are TRBV19 and TRBJ2-2; a weak D match, TRBD1 (6 bases). The CDR3 totals 13 residues. Trimming stripped 10 bases from V and 3 bases from J, with 12 bases between. The germline CDR1 and CDR2 sequences are LNHDA and SQIVND (reference sequence).

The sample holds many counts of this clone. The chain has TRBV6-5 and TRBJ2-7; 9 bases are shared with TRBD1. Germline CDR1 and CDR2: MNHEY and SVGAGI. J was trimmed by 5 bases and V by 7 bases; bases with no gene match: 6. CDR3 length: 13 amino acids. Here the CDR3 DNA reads TGTGCCAGCACCGGGACAGGGATCCACGAGCAGTACTTC. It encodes CASTGTGIHEQYF.

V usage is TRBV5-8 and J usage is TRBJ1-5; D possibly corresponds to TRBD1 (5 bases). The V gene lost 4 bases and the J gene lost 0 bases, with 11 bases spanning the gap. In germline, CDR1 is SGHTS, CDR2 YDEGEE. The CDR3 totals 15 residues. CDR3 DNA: TGTGCCAGCAGCCCCGGGGGATATAGCAATCAGCCCCAGCATTTT. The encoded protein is CASSPGGYSNQPQHF.

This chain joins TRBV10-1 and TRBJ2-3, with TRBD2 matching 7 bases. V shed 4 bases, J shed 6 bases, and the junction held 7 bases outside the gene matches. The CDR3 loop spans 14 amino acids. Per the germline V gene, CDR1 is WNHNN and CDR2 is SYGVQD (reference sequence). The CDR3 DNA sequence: TGCGCCAGCAGTGCTAGCGGCCCCCTTGATACGCAGTATTTT. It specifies CASSASGPLDTQYF.

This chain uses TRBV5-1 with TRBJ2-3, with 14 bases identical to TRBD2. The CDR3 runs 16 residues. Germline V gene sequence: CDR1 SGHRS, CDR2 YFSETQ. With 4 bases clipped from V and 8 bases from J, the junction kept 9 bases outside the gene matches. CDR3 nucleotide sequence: TGCGCCAGCAGCATTGCGACTAGCGGGAGGGAGGGTACGCAGTATTTT. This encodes CASSIATSGREGTQYF. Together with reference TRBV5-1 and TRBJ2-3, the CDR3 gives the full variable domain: KAGVTQTPRYLIKTRGQQVTLSCSPISGHRSVSWYQQTPGQGLQFLFEYFSETQRNKGNFPGRFSGRQFSNSRSEMNVSTLELGDSALYLCASSIATSGREGTQYFGPGTRLTVL.

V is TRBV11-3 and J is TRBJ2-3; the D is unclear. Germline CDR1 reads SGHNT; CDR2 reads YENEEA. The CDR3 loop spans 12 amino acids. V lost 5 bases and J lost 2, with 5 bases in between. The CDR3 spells CASSQNTDTQYF. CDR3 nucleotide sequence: TGTGCCAGCAGCCAGAACACAGATACGCAGTATTTT.

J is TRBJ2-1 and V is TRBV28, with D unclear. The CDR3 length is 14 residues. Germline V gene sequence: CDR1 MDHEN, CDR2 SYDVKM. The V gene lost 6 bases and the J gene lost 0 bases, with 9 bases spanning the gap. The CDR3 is CASSTSYSYNEQFF. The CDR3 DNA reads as TGTGCCAGCAGCACGAGTTACTCCTACAATGAGCAGTTCTTC.